Listed below are T cell receptor beta chains from one sample, sequenced in a study of cytomegalovirus exposure and HLA in healthy donors. Libraries were prepared by immunoSEQ multiplex PCR; TCRdb keeps only in-frame clonotypes and omits some of them. Seen here are more than 95,000 clones, around 80% observed once, and the top ten hold about 1.7%. The sequenced sample was PBMCs. The receptors originated from a woman in her 40s in good health and CMV-seronegative. The CDR3 runs from the conserved cysteine through the conserved F or W. Fields, in order: J gene, V gene, D gene, clone size, CDR3 protein, CDR3 DNA. D genes are given only for firm matches. For some rows the clone size is stated as once, few or many, or as a class when expanded; others skip it.

J gene: TRBJ2-5; V gene: TRBV6-5; D gene: .; clone size: .; CDR3 protein: CASGVTRGSQETQYF; CDR3 DNA: TGTGCCAGCGGGGTCACCCGGGGGTCCCAAGAGACCCAGTACTTC
J gene: TRBJ2-2; V gene: TRBV13; D gene: .; clone size: .; CDR3 protein: CASSPIGQQPPGELFF; CDR3 DNA: TGTGCCAGCAGCCCGATCGGACAGCAGCCCCCGGGGGAGCTGTTTTTT
J gene: TRBJ1-1; V gene: TRBV30; D gene: .; clone size: .; CDR3 protein: CAWEEVTAMNTEAFF; CDR3 DNA: TGTGCCTGGGAAGAGGTGACAGCCATGAACACTGAAGCTTTCTTT
J gene: TRBJ2-7; V gene: TRBV7-6; D gene: TRBD1; clone size: .; CDR3 protein: CASSYRDRGYEQYF; CDR3 DNA: TGTGCCAGCAGCTACCGGGACAGAGGCTACGAGCAGTACTTC
J gene: TRBJ2-7; V gene: TRBV29-1; D gene: TRBD1; clone size: few; CDR3 protein: CSVSTGAPYEQYF; CDR3 DNA: TGCAGCGTTTCGACAGGGGCCCCCTACGAGCAGTACTTC
J gene: TRBJ2-1; V gene: TRBV5-3; D gene: .; clone size: .; CDR3 protein: CARSLLRGPGSSYNEQFF; CDR3 DNA: TGTGCCAGAAGCTTGTTGCGGGGCCCTGGGAGCTCCTACAATGAGCAGTTCTTC
J gene: TRBJ2-7; V gene: TRBV9; D gene: TRBD2; clone size: few; CDR3 protein: CASSASGTSPYEQYF; CDR3 DNA: TGTGCCAGCAGCGCCTCCGGGACTAGCCCCTACGAGCAGTACTTC
J gene: TRBJ1-5; V gene: TRBV15; D gene: TRBD1; clone size: .; CDR3 protein: CATSRDRGLSNQPQHF; CDR3 DNA: TGTGCCACCAGCAGAGACAGGGGGCTTAGCAATCAGCCCCAGCATTTT
J gene: TRBJ2-5; V gene: TRBV13; D gene: TRBD2; clone size: .; CDR3 protein: CASSGLAGGPRETQYF; CDR3 DNA: TGTGCCAGCAGCGGTCTAGCGGGAGGGCCAAGAGAGACCCAGTACTTC
J gene: TRBJ2-1; V gene: TRBV9; D gene: .; clone size: .; CDR3 protein: CASSDRNNEQFF; CDR3 DNA: TGTGCCAGCAGCGACAGGAACAATGAGCAGTTCTTC
J gene: TRBJ2-1; V gene: TRBV6-1; D gene: TRBD1; clone size: .; CDR3 protein: CASRTGGGQEQFF; CDR3 DNA: TGTGCCAGCAGGACAGGGGGGGGACAAGAGCAGTTCTTC
J gene: TRBJ2-3; V gene: TRBV30; D gene: .; clone size: .; CDR3 protein: CAWSGGATSTDTQYF; CDR3 DNA: TGTGCCTGGTCCGGGGGAGCAACTAGCACAGATACGCAGTATTTT
J gene: TRBJ2-1; V gene: TRBV28; D gene: .; clone size: .; CDR3 protein: CASSLGRGSVGQFF; CDR3 DNA: TGTGCCAGCAGTTTAGGGAGGGGGTCGGTGGGGCAGTTCTTC
J gene: TRBJ2-7; V gene: TRBV29-1; D gene: TRBD2; clone size: once; CDR3 protein: CSVEDGREGYEQYF; CDR3 DNA: TGCAGCGTTGAAGATGGCAGGGAGGGCTACGAGCAGTACTTC
J gene: TRBJ2-6; V gene: TRBV5-1; D gene: .; clone size: few; CDR3 protein: CASRSGSGANVLTF; CDR3 DNA: TGCGCCAGCCGCTCAGGGTCTGGGGCCAACGTCCTGACTTTC
J gene: TRBJ2-1; V gene: TRBV9; D gene: .; clone size: few; CDR3 protein: CASSVFEGYEQFF; CDR3 DNA: TGTGCCAGCAGCGTATTTGAGGGTTATGAGCAGTTCTTC
J gene: TRBJ2-7; V gene: TRBV15; D gene: .; clone size: few; CDR3 protein: CATSREIKGQYEQYF; CDR3 DNA: TGTGCCACCAGCAGAGAAATCAAGGGGCAATACGAGCAGTACTTC
J gene: TRBJ2-5; V gene: TRBV27; D gene: TRBD2; clone size: .; CDR3 protein: CASSLTSGETQYF; CDR3 DNA: TGTGCCAGCAGTTTAACTAGCGGGGAGACCCAGTACTTC
J gene: TRBJ2-7; V gene: TRBV19; D gene: .; clone size: .; CDR3 protein: CASSMPGHTLLYGQYF; CDR3 DNA: TGTGCCAGTAGTATGCCGGGACACACTTTACTTTACGGGCAGTACTTC
J gene: TRBJ2-1; V gene: TRBV4-1; D gene: .; clone size: .; CDR3 protein: CASSQDWAGRNEQFF; CDR3 DNA: TGCGCCAGCAGCCAAGATTGGGCAGGGAGGAATGAGCAGTTCTTC
J gene: TRBJ2-3; V gene: TRBV28; D gene: TRBD1; clone size: .; CDR3 protein: CASNHLGTATDTQYF; CDR3 DNA: TGTGCCAGCAACCATCTCGGGACAGCCACAGATACGCAGTATTTT
J gene: TRBJ2-3; V gene: TRBV11-2; D gene: .; clone size: .; CDR3 protein: CASSLVGAVQGEDTQYF; CDR3 DNA: TGTGCCAGCAGCTTAGTGGGGGCGGTCCAAGGGGAAGATACGCAGTATTTT
J gene: TRBJ1-4; V gene: TRBV7-9; D gene: .; clone size: .; CDR3 protein: CASSLGANEKLFF; CDR3 DNA: TGTGCCAGCAGCTTAGGAGCCAATGAAAAACTGTTTTTT
J gene: TRBJ2-5; V gene: TRBV2; D gene: .; clone size: .; CDR3 protein: CASSGGGVSGETQYF; CDR3 DNA: TGTGCCAGCAGTGGAGGAGGGGTTTCTGGCGAGACCCAGTACTTC
J gene: TRBJ1-1; V gene: TRBV7-2; D gene: .; clone size: once; CDR3 protein: CASSYGVSLEAFF; CDR3 DNA: TGTGCCAGCAGCTACGGGGTGTCCCTGGAAGCTTTCTTT
J gene: TRBJ2-1; V gene: TRBV19; D gene: TRBD2; clone size: .; CDR3 protein: CASSIWLAGGRTYNEQFF; CDR3 DNA: TGTGCCAGTAGTATATGGCTAGCGGGAGGGCGGACTTACAATGAGCAGTTCTTC
J gene: TRBJ2-1; V gene: TRBV5-1; D gene: .; clone size: once; CDR3 protein: CASSLGTPNNEQFF; CDR3 DNA: TGCGCCAGCAGCCTCGGTACGCCTAACAATGAGCAGTTCTTC
J gene: TRBJ2-5; V gene: TRBV28; D gene: .; clone size: .; CDR3 protein: CASSFPDTQETQYF; CDR3 DNA: TGTGCCAGCAGTTTCCCGGACACACAAGAGACCCAGTACTTC
J gene: TRBJ2-1; V gene: TRBV4-1; D gene: TRBD2; clone size: .; CDR3 protein: CASSQGLAAYNEQFF; CDR3 DNA: TGCGCCAGCAGCCAGGGGCTAGCGGCCTACAATGAGCAGTTCTTC
J gene: TRBJ1-2; V gene: TRBV7-9; D gene: TRBD1; clone size: .; CDR3 protein: CASSSQTGWYHTF; CDR3 DNA: TGTGCCAGCAGCTCACAGACAGGGTGGTATCACACCTTC
J gene: TRBJ1-6; V gene: TRBV11-3; D gene: .; clone size: .; CDR3 protein: CASSLDSQGGNSPLHF; CDR3 DNA: TGTGCCAGCAGCTTAGATAGTCAGGGTGGGAATTCACCCCTCCACTTT
J gene: TRBJ2-1; V gene: TRBV7-3; D gene: .; clone size: .; CDR3 protein: CASSLRGAPYNEQFF; CDR3 DNA: TGTGCCAGCAGCTTAAGGGGAGCCCCCTACAATGAGCAGTTCTTC
J gene: TRBJ2-1; V gene: TRBV27; D gene: .; clone size: .; CDR3 protein: CASSFGVRHEQFF; CDR3 DNA: TGTGCCAGCAGTTTCGGGGTTCGTCATGAGCAGTTCTTC
J gene: TRBJ2-1; V gene: TRBV6-5; D gene: TRBD2; clone size: .; CDR3 protein: CASTFRTSGSNEQFF; CDR3 DNA: TGTGCCAGTACCTTCAGGACTAGCGGGAGCAATGAGCAGTTCTTC
J gene: TRBJ2-1; V gene: TRBV7-9; D gene: .; clone size: .; CDR3 protein: CASSLGGAPANEQFF; CDR3 DNA: TGTGCCAGCAGCCTTGGCGGGGCTCCGGCGAATGAGCAGTTCTTC
J gene: TRBJ2-7; V gene: TRBV7-2; D gene: .; clone size: .; CDR3 protein: CATALEGGQGQYF; CDR3 DNA: TGTGCCACCGCGCTTGAGGGGGGGCAGGGGCAGTACTTC
J gene: TRBJ2-1; V gene: TRBV7-6; D gene: TRBD2; clone size: .; CDR3 protein: CASSLEAGGYNEQFF; CDR3 DNA: TGTGCCAGCAGCTTAGAGGCGGGAGGGTATAATGAGCAGTTCTTC
J gene: TRBJ1-3; V gene: TRBV7-8; D gene: .; clone size: few; CDR3 protein: CASSLENWGRGNTIYF; CDR3 DNA: TGTGCCAGCAGCTTAGAGAATTGGGGGCGAGGAAACACCATATATTTT
J gene: TRBJ1-5; V gene: TRBV7-9; D gene: .; clone size: .; CDR3 protein: CASSQSGVYSNQPQHF; CDR3 DNA: TGTGCCAGCAGCCAATCCGGAGTTTATAGCAATCAGCCCCAGCATTTT
J gene: TRBJ1-4; V gene: TRBV30; D gene: .; clone size: .; CDR3 protein: CAWSAADSTTNEKLFF; CDR3 DNA: TGTGCCTGGAGTGCCGCCGATTCTACAACTAATGAAAAACTGTTTTTT